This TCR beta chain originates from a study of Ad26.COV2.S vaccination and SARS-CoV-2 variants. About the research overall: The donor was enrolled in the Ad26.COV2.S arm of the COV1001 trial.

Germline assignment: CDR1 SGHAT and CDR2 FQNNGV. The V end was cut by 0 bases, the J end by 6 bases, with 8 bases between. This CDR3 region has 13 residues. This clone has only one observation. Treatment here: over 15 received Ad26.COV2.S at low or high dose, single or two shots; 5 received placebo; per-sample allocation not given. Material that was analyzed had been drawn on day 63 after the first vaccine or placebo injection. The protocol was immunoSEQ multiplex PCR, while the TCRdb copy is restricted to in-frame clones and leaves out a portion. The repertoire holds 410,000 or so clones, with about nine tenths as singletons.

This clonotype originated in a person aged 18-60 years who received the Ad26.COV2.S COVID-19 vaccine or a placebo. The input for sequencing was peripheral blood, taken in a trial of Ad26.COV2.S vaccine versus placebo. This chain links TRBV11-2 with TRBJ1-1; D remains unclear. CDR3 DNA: TGTGCCAGCAGCTTAGATCTTGGGTCTGAAGCTTTCTTT. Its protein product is CASSLDLGSEAFF.